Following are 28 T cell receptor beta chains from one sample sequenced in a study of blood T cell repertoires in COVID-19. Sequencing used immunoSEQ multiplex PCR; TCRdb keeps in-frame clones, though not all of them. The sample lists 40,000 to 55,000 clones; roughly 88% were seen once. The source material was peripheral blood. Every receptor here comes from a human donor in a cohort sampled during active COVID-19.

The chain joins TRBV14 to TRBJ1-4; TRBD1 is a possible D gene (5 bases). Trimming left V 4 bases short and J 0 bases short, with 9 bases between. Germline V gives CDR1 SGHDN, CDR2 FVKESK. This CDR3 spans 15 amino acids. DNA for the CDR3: TGTGCCAGCAGCCTACAGACAGCAACTAATGAAAAACTGTTTTTT. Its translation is CASSLQTATNEKLFF.

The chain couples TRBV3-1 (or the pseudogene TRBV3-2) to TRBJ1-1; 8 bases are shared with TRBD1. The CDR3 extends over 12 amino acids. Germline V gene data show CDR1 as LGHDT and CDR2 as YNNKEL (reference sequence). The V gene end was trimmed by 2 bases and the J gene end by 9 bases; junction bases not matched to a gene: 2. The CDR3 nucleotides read TGTGCCAGCAGCCAACGGGACAGGCAAGCTTTCTTT. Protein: CASSQRDRQAFF.

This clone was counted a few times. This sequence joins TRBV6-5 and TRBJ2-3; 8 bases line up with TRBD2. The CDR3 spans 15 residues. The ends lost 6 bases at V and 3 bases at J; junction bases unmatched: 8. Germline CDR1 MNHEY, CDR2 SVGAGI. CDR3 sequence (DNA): TGTGCCAGCAGAGCCGGGACTAGAAGGACAGATACGCAGTATTTT. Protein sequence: CASRAGTRRTDTQYF.

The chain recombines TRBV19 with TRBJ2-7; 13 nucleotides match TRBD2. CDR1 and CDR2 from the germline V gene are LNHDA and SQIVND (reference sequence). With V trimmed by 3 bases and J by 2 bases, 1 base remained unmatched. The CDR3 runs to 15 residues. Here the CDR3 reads CASSMGLAGPYEQYF. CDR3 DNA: TGTGCCAGTAGTATGGGACTAGCGGGGCCCTACGAGCAGTACTTC.

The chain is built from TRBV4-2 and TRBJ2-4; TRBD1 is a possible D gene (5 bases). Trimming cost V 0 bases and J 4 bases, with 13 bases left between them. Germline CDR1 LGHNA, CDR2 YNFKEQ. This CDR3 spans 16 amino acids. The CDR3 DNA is TGTGCCAGCAGCCAAGATCCTAGGGGCTCGAAAAACATTCAGTACTTC. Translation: CASSQDPRGSKNIQYF.

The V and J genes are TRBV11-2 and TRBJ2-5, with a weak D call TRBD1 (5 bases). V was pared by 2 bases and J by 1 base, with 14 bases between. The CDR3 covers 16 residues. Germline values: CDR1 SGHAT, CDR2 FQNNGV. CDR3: CASSLQGAVCQETQYF. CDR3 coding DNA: TGTGCCAGCAGCTTACAAGGGGCAGTGTGCCAAGAGACCCAGTACTTC.

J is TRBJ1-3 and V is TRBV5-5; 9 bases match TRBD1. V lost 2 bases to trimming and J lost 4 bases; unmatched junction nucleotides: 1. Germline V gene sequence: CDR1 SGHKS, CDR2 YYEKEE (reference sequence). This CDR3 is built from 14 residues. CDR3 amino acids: CASSLQGAGNTIYF. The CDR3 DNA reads TGTGCCAGCAGCTTACAGGGGGCCGGAAACACCATATATTTT.

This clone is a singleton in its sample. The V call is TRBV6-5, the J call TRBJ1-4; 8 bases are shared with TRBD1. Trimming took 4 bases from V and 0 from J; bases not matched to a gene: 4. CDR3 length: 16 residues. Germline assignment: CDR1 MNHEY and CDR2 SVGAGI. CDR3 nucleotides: TGTGCCAGCAGTTCTTCAGGGGGCTCAACTAATGAAAAACTGTTTTTT. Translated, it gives CASSSSGGSTNEKLFF.

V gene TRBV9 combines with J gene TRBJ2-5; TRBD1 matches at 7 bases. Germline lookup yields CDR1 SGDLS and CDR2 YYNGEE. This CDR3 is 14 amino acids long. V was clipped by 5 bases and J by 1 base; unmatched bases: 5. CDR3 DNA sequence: TGTGCCAGCAGGCCCGGGACAGCCCAAGAGACCCAGTACTTC. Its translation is CASRPGTAQETQYF.

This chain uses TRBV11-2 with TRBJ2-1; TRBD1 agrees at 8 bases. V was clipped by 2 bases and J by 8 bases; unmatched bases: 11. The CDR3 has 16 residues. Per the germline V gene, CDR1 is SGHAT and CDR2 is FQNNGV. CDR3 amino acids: CASSLNSGTGWDEQFF. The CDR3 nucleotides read TGTGCCAGCAGCTTAAATTCCGGGACAGGATGGGATGAGCAGTTCTTC.

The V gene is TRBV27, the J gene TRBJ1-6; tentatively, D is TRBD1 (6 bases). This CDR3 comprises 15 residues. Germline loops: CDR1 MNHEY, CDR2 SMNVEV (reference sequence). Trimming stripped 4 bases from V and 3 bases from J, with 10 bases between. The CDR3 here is CASSSRQVYNSPLHF. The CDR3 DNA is TGTGCCAGCAGTTCTCGACAGGTCTATAATTCACCCCTCCACTTT.

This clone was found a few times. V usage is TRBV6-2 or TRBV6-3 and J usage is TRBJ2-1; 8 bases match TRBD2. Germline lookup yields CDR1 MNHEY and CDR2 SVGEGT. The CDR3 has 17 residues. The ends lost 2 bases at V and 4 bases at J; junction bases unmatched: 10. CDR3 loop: CASSYRGGIAGYNEQFF. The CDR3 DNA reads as TGTGCCAGCAGTTACAGGGGAGGAATAGCGGGATACAATGAGCAGTTCTTC.

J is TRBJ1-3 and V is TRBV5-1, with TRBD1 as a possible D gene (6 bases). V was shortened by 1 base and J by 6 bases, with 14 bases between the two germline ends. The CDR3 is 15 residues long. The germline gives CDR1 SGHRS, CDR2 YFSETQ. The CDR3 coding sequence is TGCGCCAGCAGCTTGACAGGGAAAAGCCTAAACACCATATATTTT. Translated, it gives CASSLTGKSLNTIYF. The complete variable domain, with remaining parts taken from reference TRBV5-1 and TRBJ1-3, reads KAGVTQTPRYLIKTRGQQVTLSCSPISGHRSVSWYQQTPGQGLQFLFEYFSETQRNKGNFPGRFSGRQFSNSRSEMNVSTLELGDSALYLCASSLTGKSLNTIYFGEGSWLTVV.

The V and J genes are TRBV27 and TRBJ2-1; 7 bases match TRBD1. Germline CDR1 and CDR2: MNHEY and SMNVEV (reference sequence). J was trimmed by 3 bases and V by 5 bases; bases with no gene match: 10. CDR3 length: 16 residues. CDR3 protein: CASSIQGRGIYNEQFF. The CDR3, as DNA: TGTGCCAGCAGTATACAGGGGAGAGGCATCTACAATGAGCAGTTCTTC.

CDR3 nucleotides: TGCGCCAGCAGCGAGGACAGCTACACTGAAGCTTTCTTT. It encodes CASSEDSYTEAFF. The chain links TRBV5-1 to TRBJ1-1; the D gene is possibly TRBD1 (6 bases). V was cut by 4 bases and J by 3 bases, with 10 bases left in between. The germline V gene has CDR1 SGHRS and CDR2 YFSETQ. The CDR3 sequence is 13 residues long.

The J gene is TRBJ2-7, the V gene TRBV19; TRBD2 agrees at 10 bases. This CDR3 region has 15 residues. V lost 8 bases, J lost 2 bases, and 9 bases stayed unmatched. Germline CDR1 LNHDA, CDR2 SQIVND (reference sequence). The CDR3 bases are TGTGCCAGTGCGGCTCGAGCGGGAGGGCCCTACGAGCAGTACTTC. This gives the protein CASAARAGGPYEQYF.

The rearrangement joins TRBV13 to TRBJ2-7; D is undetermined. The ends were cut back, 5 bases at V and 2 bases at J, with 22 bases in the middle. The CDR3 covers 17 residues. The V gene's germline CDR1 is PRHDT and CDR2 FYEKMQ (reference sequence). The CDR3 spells CASSAGAVERSAYEQYF. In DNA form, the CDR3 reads TGTGCCAGCAGCGCTGGTGCGGTGGAGCGATCAGCCTACGAGCAGTACTTC.

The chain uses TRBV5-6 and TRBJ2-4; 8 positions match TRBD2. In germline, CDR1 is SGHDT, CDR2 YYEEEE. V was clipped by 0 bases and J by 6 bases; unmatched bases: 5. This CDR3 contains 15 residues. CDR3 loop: CASSLAPGGGNIQYF. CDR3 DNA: TGTGCCAGCAGCTTGGCCCCGGGGGGGGGAAACATTCAGTACTTC. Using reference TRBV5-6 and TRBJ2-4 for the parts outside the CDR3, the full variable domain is DAGVTQSPTHLIKTRGQQVTLRCSPKSGHDTVSWYQQALGQGPQFIFQYYEEEERQRGNFPDRFSGHQFPNYSSELNVNALLLGDSALYLCASSLAPGGGNIQYFGAGTRLSVL.

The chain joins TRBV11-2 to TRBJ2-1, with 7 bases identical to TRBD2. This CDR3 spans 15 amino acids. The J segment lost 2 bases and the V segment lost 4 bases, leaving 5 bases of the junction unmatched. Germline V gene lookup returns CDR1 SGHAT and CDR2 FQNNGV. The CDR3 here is CASSSSSGAYNEQFF. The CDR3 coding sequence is TGTGCCAGCAGCTCGTCGAGCGGGGCCTACAATGAGCAGTTCTTC.

In nucleotides, the CDR3 is TGTGCCAGCAGCTTAGATCCCACAGTCTCCTATGGCTACACCTTC. This gives the protein CASSLDPTVSYGYTF. The genes are TRBV11-3 and TRBJ1-2; D unresolved. Germline CDR1 reads SGHNT; CDR2 reads YENEEA. The CDR3 sequence is 15 residues long. V dropped 0 bases and J dropped 4 bases, with 12 bases sitting between them.

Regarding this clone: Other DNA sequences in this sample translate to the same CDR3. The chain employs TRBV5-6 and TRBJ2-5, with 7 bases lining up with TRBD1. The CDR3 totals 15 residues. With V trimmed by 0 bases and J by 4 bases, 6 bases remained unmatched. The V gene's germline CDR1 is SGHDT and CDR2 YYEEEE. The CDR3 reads CASSLVAGGRETQYF. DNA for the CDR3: TGTGCCAGCAGCTTGGTTGCAGGGGGACGAGAGACCCAGTACTTC.

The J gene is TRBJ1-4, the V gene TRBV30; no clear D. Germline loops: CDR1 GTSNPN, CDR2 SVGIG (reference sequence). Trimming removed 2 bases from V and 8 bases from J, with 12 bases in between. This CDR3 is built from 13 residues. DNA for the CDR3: TGTGCCTGGAGTCGCCTGGGAGGGGAAAAACTGTTTTTT. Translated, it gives CAWSRLGGEKLFF.

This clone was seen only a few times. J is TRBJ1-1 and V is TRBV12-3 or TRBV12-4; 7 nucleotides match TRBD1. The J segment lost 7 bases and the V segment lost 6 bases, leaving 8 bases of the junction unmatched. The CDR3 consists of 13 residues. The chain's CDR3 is CASRLQGSGEAFF. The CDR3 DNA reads TGTGCCAGCAGGTTACAGGGGTCGGGTGAAGCTTTCTTT.

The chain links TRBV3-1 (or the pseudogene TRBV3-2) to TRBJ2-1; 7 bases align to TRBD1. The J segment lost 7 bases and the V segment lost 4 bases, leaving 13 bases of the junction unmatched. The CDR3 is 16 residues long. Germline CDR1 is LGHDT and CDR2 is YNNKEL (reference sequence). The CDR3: CASSLFRDSGANEQFF. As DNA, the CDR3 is TGTGCCAGCAGCCTGTTTAGGGACAGCGGTGCAAATGAGCAGTTCTTC.

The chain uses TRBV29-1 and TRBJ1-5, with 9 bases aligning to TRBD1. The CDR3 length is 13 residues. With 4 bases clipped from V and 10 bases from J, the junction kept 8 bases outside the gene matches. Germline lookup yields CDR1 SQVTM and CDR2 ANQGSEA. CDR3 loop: CSVVPGQGFPQHF. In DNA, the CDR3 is TGCAGCGTTGTCCCGGGACAGGGCTTTCCCCAGCATTTT.

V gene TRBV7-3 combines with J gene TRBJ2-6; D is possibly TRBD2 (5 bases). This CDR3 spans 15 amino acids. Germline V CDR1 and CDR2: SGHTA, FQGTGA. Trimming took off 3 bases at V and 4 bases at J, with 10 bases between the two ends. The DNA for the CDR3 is TGTGCCAGCAGCTTTGGAGGCTCCGGGGCCAACGTCCTGACTTTC. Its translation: CASSFGGSGANVLTF.

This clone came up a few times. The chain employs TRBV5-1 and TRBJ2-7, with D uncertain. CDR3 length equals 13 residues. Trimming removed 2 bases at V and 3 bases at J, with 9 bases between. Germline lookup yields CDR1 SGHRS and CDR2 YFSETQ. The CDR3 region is CASSLQLGYEQYF. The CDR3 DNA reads TGCGCCAGCAGCTTACAGCTCGGCTACGAGCAGTACTTC.

CDR3 amino acids: CASSTNKGVEAFF. In DNA form, the CDR3 reads TGTGCCAGTAGTACCAATAAGGGGGTTGAAGCTTTCTTT. V and J are TRBV19 and TRBJ1-1, with D possibly TRBD1 on 6 matching bases. From germline, CDR1 is LNHDA and CDR2 SQIVND (reference sequence). The CDR3 extends over 13 amino acids. Trimming stripped 4 bases from V and 7 bases from J, with 13 bases between.